The sequence of this T cell receptor beta chain was determined in a study of control samples from healthy donors and cancer patients. Assay: immunoSEQ multiplex PCR; the TCRdb copy retains only in-frame clones and omits some. The sample holds fewer than 200,000 clones, 90% seen once. Germline trimming cut 5 bases from V and 2 bases from J; bases unmatched to any gene: 13. The CDR3 is made up of 17 amino acids. Germline CDR1 is ENHRY and CDR2 is SYGVKD. The sample taken for sequencing was blood. The chain uses TRBV10-3 and TRBJ2-7; TRBD2 matches 9 bases. The clonotype was recovered from a woman aged 45-59 years in good health. The CDR3: CAISPAVSGRLPYEQYF. The CDR3 DNA reads TGTGCCATCAGTCCGGCCGTCAGCGGGAGGCTACCCTACGAGCAGTACTTC.